This T cell receptor (beta chain) was found in a study of blood T cell repertoires in COVID-19. In the study overall: Whether acute or convalescent, the COVID-19 samples came from the United States, Italy and Spain.

Authors' processing steps: Estimation of nucleated cell counts relied on the amplification of reference gene primers. Profiling relied on immunoSEQ multiplex PCR, and the TCRdb table lists in-frame clones only, not all of them. V, J and clone size were drawn from that table, and D and trimming were deduced from the DNA. The table shows approximately 480,000 clones, with roughly 87% occurring only once. In its sample, this clone was seen a few times. With V trimmed by 4 bases and J by 8 bases, 9 bases remained unmatched. The CDR3 covers 14 residues. Germline values: CDR1 SGHNT, CDR2 YYREEE (reference sequence). Participants spanned ages about 18 to 100 years and resided in around 25 US areas. Participants were placed into cohorts based on the clinical history they reported.

The sequencing input was PBMCs or T cells enriched from blood (not recorded which). The V and J genes are TRBV5-4 and TRBJ1-2; 9 bases are shared with TRBD1. This clonotype originated in a woman younger than 35 who had recovered from COVID-19. The CDR3 here is CASSHRGREGGYTF. The CDR3 DNA follows: TGTGCCAGCAGCCACAGGGGGCGCGAAGGGGGCTACACCTTC.